Sequencing of this TCR beta chain was carried out in a study of T cells expressing NK-cell markers. Study background: TCR beta repertoires came from sorted CD3+CD56+NKG2C+, CD3+CD56+NKG2C- and CD3+CD56-NKG2C+ T cells. The authors sequenced eight donors, of whom seven were HCMV-seropositive and one was seronegative. Whole-study findings and limits: These clonotypes also led the CD3+CD56-NKG2C+ fraction in a few donors. CD8+ T cells in six or seven donors included dominant NKG2C+ clonotypes at about 1.0-8%.

TCRdb reanalyzed the 5' RACE reads, giving one entry per CDR3 protein sequence and no DNA. The sample includes around 550,000 distinct CDR3 sequences. Notes on this clonotype: The antigen is unknown.

The origin of this receptor is a man between 18 and 29 years old in good health. The source material was blood T cells: a sorted CD56 or NKG2C T cell subset, CD4+ or CD8+ T cells, or bulk PBMC T cells (not recorded which).

The CDR3 spells CSVAGLNQETQYF. This sequence joins TRBV29-1 and TRBJ2-5. The germline V gene has CDR1 SQVTM and CDR2 ANQGSEA. The CDR3 spans 13 residues.